The T cell receptor beta chain under discussion was sequenced for a study of CXCR3-negative and CXCR3-positive naive CD8 T cells. The TRB cDNA libraries were prepared by 5' RACE with UMI labels. TCRdb re-called the 5' RACE reads and catalogs CDR3 proteins one per entry, DNA excluded. This sample contains about 90,000 distinct CDR3 sequences. A note on this clonotype: Antigen: not known.

The sorter processed each CD8+ T cell subset in triplicate at 280,000 or so cells apiece. Naive CD8+ T cells showed a CD45RO-CCR7+CD27+CD95- phenotype. Findings of the study overall: Similar TRBV-TRBJ gene usage was seen in naive CXCR3-negative and CXCR3-positive cells, but not in memory cells. Diversity in memory CD8+ cells fell much lower than the comparably high levels seen in both naive subsets.

The CDR3 has 15 amino acids. Looked up from germline, CDR1 is SGHNT and CDR2 is YYREEE (reference sequence). The origin of this receptor is a human donor in good health. Some clones in this sample may be carry-over from other donors' samples. V is TRBV5-4 and J is TRBJ1-2; TCRdb proposes TRBD1, but this gene call is untestable without DNA. The specimen was naive CXCR3- CD8+ T cells from blood. Indicated subset: CD45RO-CCR7+CD27+CD95- naive CD8+ T cells lacking CXCR3 (TNR3-). The CDR3 sequence is CASSLGTGSSYGYTF.